The entry below gives a single T cell receptor (beta chain) sequence along with its context. Its cognate antigen is unknown. This entry is derived from a study of T cells in tuberculosis. About the study: IGRA-negative adolescents, IGRA-positive adolescents with latent tuberculosis and adults with active tuberculosis formed this South African cohort.

Latent tuberculosis screening used tuberculin skin test and IGRA at entry. Sequenced by immunoSEQ multiplex PCR; TCRdb stores in-frame clones only, minus some. The data hold about 37,000 clones, with approximately 94% observed a single time. Whole-study results and caveats: GEM motif frequencies gave 55% to 75% accuracy; the GMM repertoire gave roughly 87%. Smaller distances to GMM-specific TCRs suggested their expansion in active tuberculosis.

Material for sequencing was PBMCs. This clonotype originated in a donor aged 10 to 29 with latent tuberculosis or without tuberculosis infection. Some clones in this sample may be carry-over from other donors' samples.

The CDR3 region has the DNA TGTGCCAGCAGTCGCGGACTAGCGGGGGCCGGGTATGAGCAGTTCTTC. This translates into CASSRGLAGAGYEQFF. The J gene is TRBJ2-1, the V gene TRBV28; 13 bases map to TRBD2. This CDR3 region has 16 residues. Trimming at V came to 5 bases and at J to 8 bases, leaving 9 bases not matched to a gene. Germline V gene lookup returns CDR1 MDHEN and CDR2 SYDVKM.